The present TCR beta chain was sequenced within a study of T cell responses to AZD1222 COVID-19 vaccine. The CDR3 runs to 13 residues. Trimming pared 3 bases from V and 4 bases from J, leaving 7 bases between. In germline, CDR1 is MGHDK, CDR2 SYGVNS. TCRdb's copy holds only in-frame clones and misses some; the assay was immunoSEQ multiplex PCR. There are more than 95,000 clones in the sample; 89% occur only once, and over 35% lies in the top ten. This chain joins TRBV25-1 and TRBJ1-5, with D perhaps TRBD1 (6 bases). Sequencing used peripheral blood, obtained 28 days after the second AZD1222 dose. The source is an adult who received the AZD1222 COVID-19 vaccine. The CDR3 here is CASSDQGNQPQHF. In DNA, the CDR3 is TGTGCCAGCAGTGACCAGGGGAATCAGCCCCAGCATTTT.